This entry features one T cell receptor beta chain sequence. This sample stems from a study of blood T cell repertoires in COVID-19. The overall study: Samples came from the United States, Italy and Spain, spanning acute and convalescent COVID-19. Sources were T cells, B-cell-depleted T cells, or PBMCs; the material itself was cDNA or gDNA.

Original analysis: Estimated nucleated cell counts came from reference gene primer amplification. Clones were read by immunoSEQ multiplex PCR, and TCRdb kept only the in-frame ones, dropping some. That table is the source of V, J and clone size, and D and trimming were worked out from the DNA. The repertoire holds fewer than 350,000 clones, with about 91% as singletons. The V gene's germline CDR1 is SGHTA and CDR2 FQGTGA. CDR3 size: 15 residues. Trimming stripped 3 bases from V and 1 base from J, with 10 bases between. Participants were aged 18 to 89 years from some 24 US areas. The V call is TRBV7-3, the J call TRBJ1-5, with D possibly matching TRBD1 (5 bases). Sequenced sample: PBMCs or T cells enriched from blood (not recorded which). The sequence was collected from a woman aged 40 to 50 who had recovered from COVID-19. The CDR3 bases are TGTGCCAGCAGCTTGGGCCAGGGAAGCAATCAGCCCCAGCATTTT. Protein: CASSLGQGSNQPQHF.